This TCR beta chain is from a study of blood T cell repertoires in COVID-19. CDR1 and CDR2 (germline): MNHEY, SVGAGI. Trimming removed 5 bases from V and 1 base from J, with 8 bases in between. This CDR3 region has 13 residues. Repertoires were generated with immunoSEQ multiplex PCR, while TCRdb's copy carries only in-frame clones and drops some. Of about 150,000 clones in the sample, 75% to 80% are singletons; the top ten hold roughly 1.5%. This TCR was recovered from an elderly man with acute or convalescent COVID-19. The genes are TRBV6-5 and TRBJ1-2, with D possibly being TRBD1 (6 bases). The sequencing input was peripheral blood. CDR3 sequence: CASSLDSNYGYTF. In nucleotides, the CDR3 is TGTGCCAGCAGTCTGGACAGTAACTATGGCTACACCTTC.